This paragraph covers one T cell receptor beta chain sequence. These data are taken from a study of T cell repertoires in cytomegalovirus infection. The CDR3 sequence is 14 residues long. Germline CDR1 and CDR2: SGHDT and YYEEEE. V dropped 2 bases and J dropped 5 bases, with 13 bases sitting between them. TCRdb re-called the reads through MiXCR, storing one row per CDR3 protein. The sample contains some 680,000 distinct CDR3 sequences, 35% to 40% of which appear only once. This TCR was sampled from a human donor in good health (CMV status not recorded). Some clones in this sample may be carry-over from other donors' samples. Source material: PBMCs. This chain links TRBV5-6 with TRBJ2-5, with D uncertain. The CDR3, as DNA: TGTGCCAGCAGCTTAACTCTTGGGTGGGAGACCCAGTACTTC. Translated, it gives CASSLTLGWETQYF.